This T cell receptor (beta chain) was captured by sequencing in a study of Ad26.COV2.S vaccination and SARS-CoV-2 variants. Study-wide findings and caveats: Spike-specific CD8+ and CD4+ T cell responses reportedly showed substantial breadth after vaccination. Spike-specific TCR breadth was greater in vaccine than placebo recipients. Breadth of non-spike TCRs did not differ between vaccinees and placebo recipients.

V lost 7 bases and J 5 bases, leaving 15 bases between the germline ends. Germline V gene sequence: CDR1 SQVTM, CDR2 ANQGSEA. The CDR3 runs to 12 residues. As for this clone: No antigen is known for it.

Measured with immunoSEQ multiplex PCR; TCRdb has only the in-frame clones, and not every one. This sample has just over 350,000 clones, with 92% found just once. V usage is TRBV29-1 and J usage is TRBJ2-7, with a possible D match to TRBD1 (5 bases). This TCR derives from a human donor who had recovered from COVID-19. The material was peripheral blood, obtained after recovery from COVID-19. CDR3 DNA sequence: TGCAGCGGATCCCAGGGCAGGGACGAGCAGTACTTC. Residues: CSGSQGRDEQYF.